This T cell receptor beta chain came from a study of shared clonotypes between healthy human individuals. Germline values: CDR1 LNHDA, CDR2 SQIVND (reference sequence). V was clipped by 9 bases and J by 3 bases, with 14 bases between them. The CDR3 extends over 14 amino acids. This clone came up once. Sequenced by immunoSEQ multiplex PCR; TCRdb stores in-frame clones only, minus some. The table includes 450,000 to 500,000 clones, about 80% detected once. This receptor was taken from a woman in her forties in good health. Some clones in this sample may be carry-over from other donors' samples. This chain uses TRBV19 with TRBJ2-2, with D perhaps being TRBD1 or TRBD2 (5 bases each). The specimen sequenced was PBMCs. The CDR3 coding sequence is TGTGCCAGCGTCCCGGGACGGTACACCGGGGAGCTGTTTTTT. It codes for CASVPGRYTGELFF.